This T cell receptor (beta chain) appears in the sequencing data of a study of T cells in Graves' hyperthyroidism and ophthalmopathy. The table lists this clonotype with many counts. Patients having uncontrolled infection, another autoimmune disease, pregnancy or lactation were not included. Germline-derived CDR1 and CDR2 are SNHLY and FYNNEI. Trimming stripped 7 bases from V and 0 bases from J, with 11 bases between. CDR3 length: 14 residues. From RNA transcripts, TCR beta CDR3 regions were amplified. In the first-round RT-PCR of the TCR CDR3, the HTBI primer set was used. MiXCR, applied by TCRdb to the multiplex PCR reads, yields one record per CDR3 protein. The data hold hundreds of thousands of distinct CDR3 sequences, with roughly 13% observed a single time.

The sample was blood. This sequence joins TRBV2 and TRBJ2-3; perhaps TRBD1 as D (6 bases). The origin of this receptor is a man aged 45 to 65 with Graves' ophthalmopathy. CDR3 bases: TGTGCCAGCACGCGGACAGCTAGCACAGATACGCAGTATTTT. Protein product: CASTRTASTDTQYF.